The source of this TCR beta chain is a study of cytomegalovirus exposure and HLA in healthy donors. About the study: The early release's HLA-typed donors yielded 70 million to 85 million unique TCRs. Falling in the Caucasian-associated ancestry cluster were about 82% of 300 to 500 genotyped donors.

Notes on this clone: As yet, its antigen is unknown.

The PCR used 60 Vbeta and 13 Jbeta primers. Sequenced by immunoSEQ multiplex PCR; TCRdb stores in-frame clones only, minus some. The sample carries approximately 240,000 clones, about 80% recorded once. Study-level points and caveats: In an earlier analysis, in 620 or so donors, most V segments appeared productive either ~87% or ~30% of the time. Rarity held for most TCR sequences, but there were some public TCRs that occurred in many donors.

The CDR3 contains 16 residues. CDR1 SGHVS and CDR2 FNYEAQ come from the germline V gene. The V and J ends lost 2 bases and 1 base, in that order; junction bases with no gene match: 6. The sample taken for sequencing was PBMCs. This sequence joins TRBV7-6 and TRBJ2-3; 7 bases match TRBD2. The sequence was obtained from a woman in her forties in good health and CMV-seronegative. In DNA, the CDR3 is TGTGCCAGCAGCTTACGGCCCGGACTAGGCACAGATACGCAGTATTTT. It specifies CASSLRPGLGTDTQYF.